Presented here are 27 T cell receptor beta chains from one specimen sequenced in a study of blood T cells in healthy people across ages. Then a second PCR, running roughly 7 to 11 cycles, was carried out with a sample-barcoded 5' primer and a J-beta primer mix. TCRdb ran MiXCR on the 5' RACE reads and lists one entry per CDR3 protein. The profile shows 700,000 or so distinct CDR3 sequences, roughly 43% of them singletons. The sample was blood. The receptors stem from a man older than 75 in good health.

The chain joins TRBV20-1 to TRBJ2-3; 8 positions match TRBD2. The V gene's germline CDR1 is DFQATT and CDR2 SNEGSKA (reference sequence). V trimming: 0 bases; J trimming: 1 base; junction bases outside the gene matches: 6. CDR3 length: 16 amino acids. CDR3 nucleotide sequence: TGCAGTGCTAGAGACGAACTAGCGGAGCGCACAGATACGCAGTATTTT. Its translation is CSARDELAERTDTQYF.

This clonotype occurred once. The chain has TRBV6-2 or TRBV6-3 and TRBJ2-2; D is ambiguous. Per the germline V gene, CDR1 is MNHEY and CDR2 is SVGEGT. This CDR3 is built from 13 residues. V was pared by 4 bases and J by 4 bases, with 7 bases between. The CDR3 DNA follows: TGTGCCAGCAGTTGGGTTGGCACCGGGGAGCTGTTTTTT. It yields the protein CASSWVGTGELFF.

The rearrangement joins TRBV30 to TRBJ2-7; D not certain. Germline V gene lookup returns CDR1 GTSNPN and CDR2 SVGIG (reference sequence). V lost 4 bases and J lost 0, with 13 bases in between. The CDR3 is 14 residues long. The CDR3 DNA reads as TGTGCCTGGACGACGGAGCGAAACTCCTACGAGCAGTACTTC. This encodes CAWTTERNSYEQYF.

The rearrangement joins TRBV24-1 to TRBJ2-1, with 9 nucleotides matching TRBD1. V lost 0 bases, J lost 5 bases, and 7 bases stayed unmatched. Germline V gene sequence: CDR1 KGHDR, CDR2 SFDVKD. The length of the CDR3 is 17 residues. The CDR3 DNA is TGTGCCACCAGTGATTTGCCGGGACAGGGCGGCAACAATGAGCAGTTCTTC. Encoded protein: CATSDLPGQGGNNEQFF.

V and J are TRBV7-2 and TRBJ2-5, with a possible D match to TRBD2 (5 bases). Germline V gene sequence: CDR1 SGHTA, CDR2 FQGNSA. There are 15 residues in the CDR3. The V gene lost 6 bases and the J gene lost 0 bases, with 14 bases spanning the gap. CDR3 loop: CASRPGGPYQETQYF. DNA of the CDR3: TGTGCCAGCAGGCCCGGAGGCCCGTACCAAGAGACCCAGTACTTC.

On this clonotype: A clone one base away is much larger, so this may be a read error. The CDR3 region is CSARDAGGLGGGYTF. CDR3 bases: TGCAGTGCTAGAGATGCAGGGGGCTTAGGGGGTGGCTACACCTTC. V is TRBV20-1 and J is TRBJ1-2, with 8 nucleotides matching TRBD1. CDR1 and CDR2 (germline): DFQATT, SNEGSKA (reference sequence). The CDR3 runs 15 residues. J gave up 7 bases and V 0 bases, and 10 bases lay outside the gene matches.

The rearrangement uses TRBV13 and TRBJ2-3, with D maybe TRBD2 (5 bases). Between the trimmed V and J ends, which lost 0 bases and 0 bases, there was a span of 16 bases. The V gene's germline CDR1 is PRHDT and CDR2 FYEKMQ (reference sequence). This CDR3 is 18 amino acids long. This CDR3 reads CASSLGGDYLISTDTQYF. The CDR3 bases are TGTGCCAGCAGCTTAGGGGGAGACTACCTAATTAGCACAGATACGCAGTATTTT.

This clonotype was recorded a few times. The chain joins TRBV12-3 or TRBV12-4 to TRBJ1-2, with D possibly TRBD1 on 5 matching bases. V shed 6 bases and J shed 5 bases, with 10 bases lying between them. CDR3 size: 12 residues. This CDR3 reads CASSRALYGYTF. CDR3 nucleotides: TGTGCCAGCAGCAGGGCCCTGTATGGCTACACCTTC.

The CDR3 region has the DNA TGCAGTGCTCAGCACTCGGGGGGTGAAGCTTTCTTT. It specifies CSAQHSGGEAFF. The chain uses TRBV20-1 and TRBJ1-1; tentative D call: TRBD1 (5 bases). V lost 5 bases and J lost 7, with 14 bases in between. The germline V gene has CDR1 DFQATT and CDR2 SNEGSKA (reference sequence). The CDR3 loop spans 12 amino acids.

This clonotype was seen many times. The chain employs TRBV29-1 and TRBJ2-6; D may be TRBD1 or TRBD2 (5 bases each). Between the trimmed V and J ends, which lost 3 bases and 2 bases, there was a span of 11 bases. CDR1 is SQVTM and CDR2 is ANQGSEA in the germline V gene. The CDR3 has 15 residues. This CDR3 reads CSVDDGGAGANVLTF. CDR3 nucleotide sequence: TGCAGCGTTGATGATGGGGGAGCTGGGGCCAACGTCCTGACTTTC.

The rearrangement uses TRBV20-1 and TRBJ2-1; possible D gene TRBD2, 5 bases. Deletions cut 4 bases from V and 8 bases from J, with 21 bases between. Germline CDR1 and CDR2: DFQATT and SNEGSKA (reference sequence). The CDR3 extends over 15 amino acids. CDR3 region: CSAIPGISFGDEQFF. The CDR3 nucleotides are TGCAGTGCTATCCCCGGGATTTCCTTTGGGGATGAGCAGTTCTTC.

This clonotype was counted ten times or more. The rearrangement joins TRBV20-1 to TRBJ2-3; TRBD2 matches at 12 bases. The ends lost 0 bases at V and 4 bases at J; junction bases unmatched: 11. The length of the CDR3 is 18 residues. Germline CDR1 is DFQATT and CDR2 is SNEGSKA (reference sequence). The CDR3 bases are TGCAGTGCTAGAGATCCTAGCGGGAGGGCCTCTTGGGCAGATACGCAGTATTTT. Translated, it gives CSARDPSGRASWADTQYF.

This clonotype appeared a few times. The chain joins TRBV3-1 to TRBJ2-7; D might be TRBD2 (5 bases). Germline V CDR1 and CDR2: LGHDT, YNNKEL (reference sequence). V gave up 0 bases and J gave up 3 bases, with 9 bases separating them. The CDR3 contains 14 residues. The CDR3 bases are TGTGCCAGCAGCCAAGAACCAGGACTCTACGAGCAGTACTTC. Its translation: CASSQEPGLYEQYF.

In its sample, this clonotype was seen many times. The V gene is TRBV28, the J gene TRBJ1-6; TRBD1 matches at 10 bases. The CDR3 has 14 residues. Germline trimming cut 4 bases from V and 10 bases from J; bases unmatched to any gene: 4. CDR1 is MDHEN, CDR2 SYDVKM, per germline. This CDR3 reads CASSYRDRGSPLHF. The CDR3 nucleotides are TGTGCCAGCAGTTACCGGGACAGGGGCTCACCCCTCCACTTT.

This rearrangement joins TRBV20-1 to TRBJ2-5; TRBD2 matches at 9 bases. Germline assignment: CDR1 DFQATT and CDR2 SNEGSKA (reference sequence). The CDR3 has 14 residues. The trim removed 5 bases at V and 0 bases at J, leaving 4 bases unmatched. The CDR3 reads CSAAAGGYQETQYF. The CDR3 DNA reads TGCAGTGCTGCAGCGGGGGGCTACCAAGAGACCCAGTACTTC.

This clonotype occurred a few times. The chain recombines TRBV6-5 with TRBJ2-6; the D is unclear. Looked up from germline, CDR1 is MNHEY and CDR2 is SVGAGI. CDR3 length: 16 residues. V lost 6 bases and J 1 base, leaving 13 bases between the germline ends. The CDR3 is CASSIPLKSGANVLTF. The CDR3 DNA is TGTGCCAGCAGCATACCTCTGAAGTCTGGGGCCAACGTCCTGACTTTC.

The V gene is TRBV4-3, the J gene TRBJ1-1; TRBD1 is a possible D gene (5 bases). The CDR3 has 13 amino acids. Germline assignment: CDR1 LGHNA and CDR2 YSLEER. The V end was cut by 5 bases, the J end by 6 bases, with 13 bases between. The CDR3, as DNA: TGCGCCAGCAGCTATAATTGGGGCGCTGAAGCTTTCTTT. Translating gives CASSYNWGAEAFF.

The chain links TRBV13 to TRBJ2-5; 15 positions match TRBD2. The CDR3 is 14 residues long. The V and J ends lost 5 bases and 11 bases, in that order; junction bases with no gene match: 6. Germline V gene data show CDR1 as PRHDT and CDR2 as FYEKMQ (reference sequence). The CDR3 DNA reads TGTGCCAGCAGCCCGGGACTAGCGGGGGGTGAGCAGTACTTC. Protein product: CASSPGLAGGEQYF.

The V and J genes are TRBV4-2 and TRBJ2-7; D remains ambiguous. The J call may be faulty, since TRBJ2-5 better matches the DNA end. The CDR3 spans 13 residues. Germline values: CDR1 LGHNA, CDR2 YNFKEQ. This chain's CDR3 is CASSQDLRPTQYF. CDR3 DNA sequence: TGTGCCAGCAGCCAAGACTTGCGGCCGACCCAGTACTTC.

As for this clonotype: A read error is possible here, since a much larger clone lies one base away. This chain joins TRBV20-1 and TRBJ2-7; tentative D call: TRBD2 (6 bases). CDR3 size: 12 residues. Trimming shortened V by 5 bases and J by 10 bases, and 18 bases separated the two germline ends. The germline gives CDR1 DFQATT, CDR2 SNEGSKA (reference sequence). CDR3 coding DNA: TGCAGTGCTCTCCCGGGACTGGGCTTTCAGTACTTC. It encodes CSALPGLGFQYF.

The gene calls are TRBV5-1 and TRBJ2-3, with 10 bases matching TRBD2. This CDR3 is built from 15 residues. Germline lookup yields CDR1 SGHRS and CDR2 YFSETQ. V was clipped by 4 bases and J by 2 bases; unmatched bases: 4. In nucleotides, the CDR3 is TGCGCCAGCAGCACTAGCGGGATAAACACAGATACGCAGTATTTT. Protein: CASSTSGINTDTQYF.

The CDR3 DNA reads as TGTGCCAGCAGTTTATCTAGCGGGTTTAGGCAAGAGACCCAGTACTTC. It encodes CASSLSSGFRQETQYF. The chain carries TRBV27 and TRBJ2-5, with 7 bases fitting TRBD2. Germline lookup yields CDR1 MNHEY and CDR2 SMNVEV (reference sequence). This CDR3 contains 16 residues. Losses at the gene ends were 0 bases for V and 2 bases for J; bases not matched to a gene: 6.

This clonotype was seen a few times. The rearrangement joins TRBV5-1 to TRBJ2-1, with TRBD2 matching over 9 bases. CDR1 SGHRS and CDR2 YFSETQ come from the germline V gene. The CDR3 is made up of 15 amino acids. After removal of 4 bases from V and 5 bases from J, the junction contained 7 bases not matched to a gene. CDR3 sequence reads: CASSTLAGENNEQFF. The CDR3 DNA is TGCGCCAGCAGCACCTTAGCGGGAGAAAACAATGAGCAGTTCTTC.

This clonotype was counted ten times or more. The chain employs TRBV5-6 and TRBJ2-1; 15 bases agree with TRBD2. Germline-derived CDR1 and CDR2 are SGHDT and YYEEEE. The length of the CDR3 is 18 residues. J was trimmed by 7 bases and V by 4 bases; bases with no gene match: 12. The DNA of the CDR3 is TGTGCCAGCAGCCCCAGGGGGACTAGCGGGGGGATCTGGAATGAGCAGTTCTTC. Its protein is CASSPRGTSGGIWNEQFF. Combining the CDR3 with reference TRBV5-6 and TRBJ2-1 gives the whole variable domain DAGVTQSPTHLIKTRGQQVTLRCSPKSGHDTVSWYQQALGQGPQFIFQYYEEEERQRGNFPDRFSGHQFPNYSSELNVNALLLGDSALYLCASSPRGTSGGIWNEQFFGPGTRLTVL.

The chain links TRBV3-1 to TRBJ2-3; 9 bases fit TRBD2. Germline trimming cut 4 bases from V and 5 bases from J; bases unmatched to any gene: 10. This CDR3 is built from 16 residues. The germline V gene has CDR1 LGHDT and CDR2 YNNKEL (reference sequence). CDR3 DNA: TGTGCCAGCAGCCCCCGGTCTCTAGCGGGGATAGATACGCAGTATTTT. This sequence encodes CASSPRSLAGIDTQYF.

CDR3 region: CASRRTSGDTDTQYF. CDR3 DNA sequence: TGTGCCAGCAGGCGGACTAGCGGAGACACAGATACGCAGTATTTT. The chain recombines TRBV12-3 or TRBV12-4 with TRBJ2-3; 10 bases agree with TRBD2. The CDR3 covers 15 residues. The J segment lost 2 bases and the V segment lost 6 bases, leaving 5 bases of the junction unmatched.

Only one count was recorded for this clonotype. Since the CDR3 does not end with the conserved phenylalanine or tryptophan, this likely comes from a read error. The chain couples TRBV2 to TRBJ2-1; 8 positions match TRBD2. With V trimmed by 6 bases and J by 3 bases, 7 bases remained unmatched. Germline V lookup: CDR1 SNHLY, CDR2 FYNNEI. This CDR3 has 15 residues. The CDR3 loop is CASSALGTSYNEQFL. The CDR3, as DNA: TGTGCCAGCAGCGCCCTGGGGACTAGCTACAATGAGCAGTTCTTA.